The source of this TCR beta chain is a study of T cell repertoires in ileal Crohn's disease. At the level of the study: At surgery, approximately 33% of patients smoked, with median disease duration about 7.9 years. The M6 sample came from neoterminal ileum during colonoscopy after surgery. Points from the study as a whole: Compared with non-smokers, active smokers at surgery showed more clonal expansions.

Turning to this clone: Its antigen is unknown.

Assay used: immunoSEQ multiplex PCR; TCRdb lists only in-frame clones, some missing. The sample lists about 13,000 clones, around two thirds occurring once. Time point in this sample: neoterminal ileum biopsy at postoperative endoscopy, about 6 months after surgery. Eligibility required adulthood, ileal or ileocolonic Crohn's disease and indicated ileocolonic resection. The source material was ileal tissue. The origin of this receptor is an adult with Crohn's disease.

Here the CDR3 reads CASSLKVNRDNSPLHF. The DNA for the CDR3 is TGTGCCAGCAGTTTAAAAGTCAACAGGGACAATTCACCCCTCCACTTT. The chain recombines TRBV27 with TRBJ1-6; possibly TRBD1 for D (6 bases). Germline assignment: CDR1 MNHEY and CDR2 SMNVEV (reference sequence). The germline V and J ends were trimmed by 2 bases and 7 bases, with 15 bases remaining between them. This CDR3 has 16 amino acids.